This TCR beta chain was documented in a study of blood T cell repertoires in COVID-19. This CDR3 is 12 amino acids long. Trimming stripped 8 bases from V and 0 bases from J, with 6 bases between. Per the germline V gene, CDR1 is MDHEN and CDR2 is SYDVKM. Here immunoSEQ multiplex PCR was the method, and the copy in TCRdb shows in-frame clones only, minus some. Of some 250,000 clones in the sample, around 80% were seen once. This TCR derives from a man between 60 and 75 years old with acute or convalescent COVID-19. The source material was peripheral blood. The chain has TRBV28 and TRBJ2-3; D not certain. The CDR3 DNA follows: TGTGCCAGCCAGACTAGCACAGATACGCAGTATTTT. This gives the protein CASQTSTDTQYF.